This passage covers 14 T cell receptor beta chains from one sample sequenced in a study of identical twins. Each CDR3 protein gets one entry after TCRdb re-called the 5' RACE reads with MiXCR. This table has hundreds of thousands of distinct CDR3 sequences, 9% to 15% appearing once. These data also featured in a second study, about yellow fever vaccine responses in identical twins.

The specimen was CD8+ T cells sorted from blood. The receptors stem from a woman aged 18-29 years in good health.

Remarks on this clonotype: One end of the junction varies from germline; a read error may be responsible. The rearrangement joins TRBV9 to TRBJ1-2, with a possible D match to TRBD1 (6 bases). CDR3 length equals 16 residues. The germline CDR1 and CDR2 sequences are SGDLS and YYNGEE. The CDR3 coding sequence is TGTGCTAGCACCACCCGGGGGACATCTGACGGCTATGGCTACACCTTC. It specifies CASTTRGTSDGYGYTF.

This clonotype showed up just a few times. This chain joins TRBV10-3 and TRBJ2-7, with TRBD1 identical over 9 bases. The CDR3 extends over 17 amino acids. Germline lookup yields CDR1 ENHRY and CDR2 SYGVKD. V gave up 2 bases and J gave up 7 bases; unmatched junction bases: 15. In DNA, the CDR3 is TGTGCCATCAGTGAGGGAATTCCGGGACAGGGACTGGGGGAGCAGTACTTC. Its translation: CAISEGIPGQGLGEQYF.

The chain recombines TRBV3-1 with TRBJ2-3; D is possibly TRBD2 (7 bases). V lost 3 bases and J 3 bases, leaving 10 bases between the germline ends. Germline CDR1 LGHDT, CDR2 YNNKEL (reference sequence). The CDR3 sequence is 14 residues long. The CDR3 coding sequence is TGTGCCAGCAGCCAGGCGGGGGCAACAGATACGCAGTATTTT. Amino acid sequence: CASSQAGATDTQYF.

Only a few counts were recorded for this clonotype. This sequence joins TRBV7-9 and TRBJ1-1, with D hard to call. V shed 5 bases and J shed 11 bases, with 15 bases lying between them. Germline-derived CDR1 and CDR2 are SEHNR and FQNEAQ (reference sequence). The CDR3 loop spans 12 amino acids. Here the CDR3 reads CASSQGPFDAFF. The CDR3 DNA reads as TGTGCCAGCAGCCAAGGCCCATTTGACGCTTTCTTT. Looking up the rest from reference TRBV7-9 and TRBJ1-1 gives the full variable domain: DTGVSQNPRHKITKRGQNVTFRCDPISEHNRLYWYRQTLGQGPEFLTYFQNEAQLEKSRLLSDRFSAERPKGSFSTLEIQRTEQGDSAMYLCASSQGPFDAFFGQGTRLTVV.

CDR3 sequence: CASSPNPAGVSDEQYF. CDR3 bases: TGTGCCAGCAGCCCTAACCCAGCGGGAGTATCCGACGAGCAGTACTTC. V is TRBV6-1 and J is TRBJ2-7; 8 nucleotides agree with TRBD2. Germline V CDR1 and CDR2: MNHNS, SASEGT. The CDR3 has 16 residues. Germline trimming cut 6 bases from V and 5 bases from J; bases unmatched to any gene: 15.

A few counts support this clonotype. The chain employs TRBV4-1 and TRBJ2-7; D remains unclear. Germline values: CDR1 MGHRA, CDR2 YSYEKL. The V gene lost 1 base and the J gene lost 2 bases, with 15 bases spanning the gap. This CDR3 has 16 residues. The CDR3 sequence: CASSQVDTPGAYEQYV. CDR3 nucleotide sequence: TGCGCCAGCAGCCAAGTCGACACTCCGGGCGCCTACGAGCAGTACGTC.

V gene TRBV9 combines with J gene TRBJ2-7, with TRBD1 as a possible D gene (6 bases). Germline loops: CDR1 SGDLS, CDR2 YYNGEE. The CDR3 length is 14 residues. V was clipped by 4 bases and J by 3 bases, with 14 bases between them. The CDR3 spells CASSPRQANYEQYF. Written as DNA, the CDR3 is TGTGCCAGCAGCCCCCGACAGGCGAACTACGAGCAGTACTTC.

This clonotype occurred a few times. DNA of the CDR3: TGTGCCAGCAGCTTAGTTTTTGGGGGATCGGAGACCCAGTACTTC. Its translation: CASSLVFGGSETQYF. The chain couples TRBV7-9 to TRBJ2-5; D possibly matches TRBD1 or TRBD2 (5 bases each). Germline V gene data show CDR1 as SEHNR and CDR2 as FQNEAQ (reference sequence). V was cut by 1 base and J by 5 bases, with 14 bases left in between. CDR3 length: 15 residues.

This clonotype has a count of ten or more. V is TRBV12-3 or TRBV12-4 and J is TRBJ1-5; 12 bases align to TRBD1. The CDR3 totals 16 residues. V was pared by 5 bases and J by 3 bases, with 5 bases of the junction left unmatched. CDR3 nucleotide sequence: TGTGCCAGCAGTATCCGGGGACAGGGGGCCAATCAGCCCCAGCATTTT. It specifies CASSIRGQGANQPQHF.

Many counts were recorded for this clonotype. DNA for the CDR3: TGTGCCATCAGTGAGTCAGGGACGAATGAGCAGTTCTTC. It is translated as CAISESGTNEQFF. The chain carries TRBV10-3 and TRBJ2-1; possibly TRBD1 or TRBD2 for D (5 bases each). This CDR3 spans 13 amino acids. V lost 0 bases to trimming and J lost 7 bases, with 7 bases between them. The germline V gene has CDR1 ENHRY and CDR2 SYGVKD.

V usage is TRBV27 and J usage is TRBJ2-5; perhaps TRBD2 as D (5 bases). Trimming took 5 bases from V and 4 from J, leaving 17 bases between them. This CDR3 contains 15 residues. Looked up from germline, CDR1 is MNHEY and CDR2 is SMNVEV (reference sequence). DNA for the CDR3: TGTGCCAGCAGTCTGACGACTATGGCGTCAGAGACCCAGTACTTC. Translated, it gives CASSLTTMASETQYF.

This clonotype was observed a handful of times. The chain carries TRBV20-1 and TRBJ1-2; the D is unclear. The CDR3 extends over 13 amino acids. Trimming shortened V by 4 bases and J by 3 bases, and 12 bases separated the two germline ends. Germline-derived CDR1 and CDR2 are DFQATT and SNEGSKA (reference sequence). The CDR3, as DNA: TGCAGTGCTAACGCCGGGATTGACTATGGCTACACCTTC. Encoded protein: CSANAGIDYGYTF.

On this clonotype: The germline gene is not matched at one end of the junction; a read error may be the cause. The gene calls are TRBV28 and TRBJ2-1; the D gene is possibly TRBD1 (5 bases). Germline CDR1 MDHEN, CDR2 SYDVKM. The CDR3 sequence is 15 residues long. The CDR3 protein is CASSETGSSYNEQLF. The DNA for the CDR3 is TGTGCCAGCAGCGAAACAGGATCCTCCTACAATGAGCAGCTCTTC.

J is TRBJ2-2 and V is TRBV15; no reliable D call. The CDR3 contains 16 residues. Germline V gene data show CDR1 as LNHNV and CDR2 as YYDKDF (reference sequence). The V end lost 3 bases, the J end lost 6 bases, and 17 bases lay between the germline ends. CDR3 residues: CATSSEYSEGPGELFF. The CDR3, as DNA: TGTGCCACCAGCAGTGAGTACTCAGAAGGTCCCGGGGAGCTGTTTTTT.